This T cell receptor beta chain was profiled in a study of blood T cell repertoires in COVID-19. The assay was immunoSEQ multiplex PCR, and TCRdb's table has in-frame clones only and misses some. The sample has about 220,000 clones, 80% to 90% seen once. V lost 3 bases, J lost 0 bases, and 6 bases stayed unmatched. Germline V gene data show CDR1 as SGHNT and CDR2 as YYREEE (reference sequence). This CDR3 comprises 16 residues. The receptor was isolated from a man aged 45 to 65 who had recovered from COVID-19. The rearrangement joins TRBV5-4 to TRBJ2-5; 9 bases are shared with TRBD2. Sequencing was done on a sample of peripheral blood. The DNA of the CDR3 is TGTGCCAGCAGCTGGGGGAGCGGGGGGTACCAAGAGACCCAGTACTTC. Translating it yields CASSWGSGGYQETQYF. The whole variable domain, remainder taken from reference TRBV5-4 and TRBJ2-5, is ETGVTQSPTHLIKTRGQQVTLRCSSQSGHNTVSWYQQALGQGPQFIFQYYREEENGRGNFPPRFSGLQFPNYSSELNVNALELDDSALYLCASSWGSGGYQETQYFGPGTRLLVL.